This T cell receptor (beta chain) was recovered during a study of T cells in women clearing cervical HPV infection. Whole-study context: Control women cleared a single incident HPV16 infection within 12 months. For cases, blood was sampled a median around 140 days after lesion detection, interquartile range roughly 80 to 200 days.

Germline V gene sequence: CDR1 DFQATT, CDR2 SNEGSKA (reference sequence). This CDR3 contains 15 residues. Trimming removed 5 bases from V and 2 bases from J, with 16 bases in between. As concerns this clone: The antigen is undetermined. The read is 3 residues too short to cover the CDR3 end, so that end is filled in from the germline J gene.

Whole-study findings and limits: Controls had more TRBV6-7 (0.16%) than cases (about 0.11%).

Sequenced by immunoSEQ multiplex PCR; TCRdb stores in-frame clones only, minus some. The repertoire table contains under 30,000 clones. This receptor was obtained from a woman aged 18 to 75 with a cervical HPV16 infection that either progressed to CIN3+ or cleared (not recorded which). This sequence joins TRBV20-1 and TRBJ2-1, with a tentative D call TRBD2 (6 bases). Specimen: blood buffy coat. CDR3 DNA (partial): TGCAGTGCTCCCCGGGGGACGGTACCCTACAATGAG. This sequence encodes CSAPRGTVPYNE. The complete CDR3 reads CSAPRGTVPYNEQFF.